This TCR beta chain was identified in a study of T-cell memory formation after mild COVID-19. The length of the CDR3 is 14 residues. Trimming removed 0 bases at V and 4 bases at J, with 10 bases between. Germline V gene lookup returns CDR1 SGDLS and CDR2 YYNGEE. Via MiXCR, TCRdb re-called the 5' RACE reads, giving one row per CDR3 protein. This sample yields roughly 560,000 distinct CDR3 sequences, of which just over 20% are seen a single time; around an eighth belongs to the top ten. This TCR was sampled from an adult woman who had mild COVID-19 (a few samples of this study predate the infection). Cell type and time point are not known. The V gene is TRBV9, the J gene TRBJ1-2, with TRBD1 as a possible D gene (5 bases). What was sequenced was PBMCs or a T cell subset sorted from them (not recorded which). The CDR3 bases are TGTGCCAGCAGCGTAGGGGGCCCTGGCTATGGCTACACCTTC. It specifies CASSVGGPGYGYTF.